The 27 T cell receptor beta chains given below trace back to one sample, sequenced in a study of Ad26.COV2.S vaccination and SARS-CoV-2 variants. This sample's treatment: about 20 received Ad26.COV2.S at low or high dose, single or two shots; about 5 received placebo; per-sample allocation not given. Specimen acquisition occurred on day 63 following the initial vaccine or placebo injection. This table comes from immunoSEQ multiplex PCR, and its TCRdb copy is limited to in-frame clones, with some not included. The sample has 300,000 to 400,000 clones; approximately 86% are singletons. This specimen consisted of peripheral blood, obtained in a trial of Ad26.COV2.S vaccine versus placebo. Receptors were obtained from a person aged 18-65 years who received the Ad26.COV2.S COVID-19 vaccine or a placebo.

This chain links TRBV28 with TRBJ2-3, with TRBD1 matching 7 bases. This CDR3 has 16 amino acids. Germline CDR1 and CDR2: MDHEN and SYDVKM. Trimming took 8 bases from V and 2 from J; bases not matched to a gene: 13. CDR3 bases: TGTGCCAGCGGCAAACAGGGGATGGTCGTCACAGATACGCAGTATTTT. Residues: CASGKQGMVVTDTQYF. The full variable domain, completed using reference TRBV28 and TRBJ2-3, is DVKVTQSSRYLVKRTGEKVFLECVQDMDHENMFWYRQDPGLGLRLIYFSYDVKMKEKGDIPEGYSVSREKKERFSLILESASTNQTSMYLCASGKQGMVVTDTQYFGPGTRLTVL.

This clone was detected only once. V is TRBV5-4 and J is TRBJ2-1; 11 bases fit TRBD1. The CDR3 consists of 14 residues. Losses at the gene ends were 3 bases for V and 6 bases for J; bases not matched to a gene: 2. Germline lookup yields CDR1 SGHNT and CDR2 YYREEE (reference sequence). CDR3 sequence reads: CASSSGQGANEQFF. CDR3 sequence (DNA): TGTGCCAGCAGCTCCGGACAGGGGGCCAATGAGCAGTTCTTC.

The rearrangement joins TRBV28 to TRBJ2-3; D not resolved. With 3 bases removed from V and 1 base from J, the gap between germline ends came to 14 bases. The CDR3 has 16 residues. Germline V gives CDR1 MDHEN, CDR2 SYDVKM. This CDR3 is CASSFRGRSRTDTQYF. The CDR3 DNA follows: TGTGCCAGCAGTTTTCGAGGACGGAGCCGCACAGATACGCAGTATTTT.

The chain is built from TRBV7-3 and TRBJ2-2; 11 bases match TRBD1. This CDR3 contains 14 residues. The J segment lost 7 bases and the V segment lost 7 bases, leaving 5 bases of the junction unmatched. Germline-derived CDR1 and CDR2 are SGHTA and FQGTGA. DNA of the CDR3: TGTGCCAGCAAGGACAGGGGGCCTTACGGGGAGCTGTTTTTT. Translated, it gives CASKDRGPYGELFF.

In DNA form, the CDR3 reads TGTGCCAGCAGGACGACAGGGTCGAGTTCACCCCTCCACTTT. Residues: CASRTTGSSSPLHF. This chain uses TRBV6-5 with TRBJ1-6; TRBD1 agrees at 7 bases. This CDR3 comprises 14 residues. The germline gives CDR1 MNHEY, CDR2 SVGAGI. The V gene end was trimmed by 6 bases and the J gene end by 9 bases; junction bases not matched to a gene: 8.

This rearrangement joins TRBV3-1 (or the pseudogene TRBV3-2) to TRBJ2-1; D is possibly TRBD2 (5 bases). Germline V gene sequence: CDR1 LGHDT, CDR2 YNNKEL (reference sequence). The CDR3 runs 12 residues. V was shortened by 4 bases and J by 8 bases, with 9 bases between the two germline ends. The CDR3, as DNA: TGTGCCAGCAGCCGGACTGACTATGAGCAGTTCTTC. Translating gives CASSRTDYEQFF.

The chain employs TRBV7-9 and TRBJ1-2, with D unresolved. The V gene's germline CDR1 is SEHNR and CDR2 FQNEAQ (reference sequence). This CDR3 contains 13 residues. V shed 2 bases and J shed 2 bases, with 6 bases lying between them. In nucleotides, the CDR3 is TGTGCCAGCAGCTTAATAGGGAACTATGGCTACACCTTC. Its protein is CASSLIGNYGYTF.

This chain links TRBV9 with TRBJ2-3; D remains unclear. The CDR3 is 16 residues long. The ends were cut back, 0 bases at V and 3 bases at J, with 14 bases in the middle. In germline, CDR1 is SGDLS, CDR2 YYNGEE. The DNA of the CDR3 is TGTGCCAGCAGCGTAGAGTCAATTGGGGATACAGATACGCAGTATTTT. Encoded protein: CASSVESIGDTDTQYF.

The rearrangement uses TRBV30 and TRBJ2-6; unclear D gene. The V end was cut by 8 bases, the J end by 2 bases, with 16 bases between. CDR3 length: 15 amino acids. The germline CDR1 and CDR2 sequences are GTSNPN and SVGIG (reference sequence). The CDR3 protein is CAGKPVITGANVLTF. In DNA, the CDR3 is TGTGCCGGGAAACCTGTGATAACTGGGGCCAACGTCCTGACTTTC.

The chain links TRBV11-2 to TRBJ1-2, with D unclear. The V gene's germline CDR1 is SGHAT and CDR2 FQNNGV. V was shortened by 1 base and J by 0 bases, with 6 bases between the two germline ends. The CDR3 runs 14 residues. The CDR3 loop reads CASSLGQSNYGYTF. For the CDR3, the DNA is TGTGCCAGCAGCTTAGGGCAGTCTAACTATGGCTACACCTTC.

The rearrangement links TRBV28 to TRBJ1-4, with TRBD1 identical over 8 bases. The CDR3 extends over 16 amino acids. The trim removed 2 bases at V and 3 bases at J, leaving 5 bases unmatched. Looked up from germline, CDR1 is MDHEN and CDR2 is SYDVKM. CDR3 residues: CASSLAGTGSNEKLFF. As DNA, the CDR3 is TGTGCCAGCAGTTTAGCCGGGACAGGATCTAATGAAAAACTGTTTTTT.

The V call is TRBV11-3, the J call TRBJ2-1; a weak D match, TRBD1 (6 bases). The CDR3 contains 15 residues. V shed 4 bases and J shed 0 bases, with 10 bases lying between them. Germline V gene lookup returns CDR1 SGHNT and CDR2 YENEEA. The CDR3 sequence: CASSSQGSSYNEQFF. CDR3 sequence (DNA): TGTGCCAGCAGCTCCCAGGGGAGCTCCTACAATGAGCAGTTCTTC.

This CDR3 is CAWGQGGLYYGYTF. In DNA form, the CDR3 reads TGTGCCTGGGGACAGGGGGGTTTATACTATGGCTACACCTTC. J is TRBJ1-2 and V is TRBV30, with 10 nucleotides matching TRBD1. The CDR3 runs to 14 residues. CDR1 is GTSNPN, CDR2 SVGIG, per germline (reference sequence). V gave up 5 bases and J gave up 3 bases; unmatched junction bases: 6.

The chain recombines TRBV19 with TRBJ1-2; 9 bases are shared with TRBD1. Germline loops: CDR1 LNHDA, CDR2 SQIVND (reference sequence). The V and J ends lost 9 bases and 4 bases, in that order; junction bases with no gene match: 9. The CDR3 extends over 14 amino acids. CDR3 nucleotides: TGTGCCAGCAGGACAGGGGAGTGGGGCTATGGCTACACCTTC. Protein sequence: CASRTGEWGYGYTF.

The CDR3 protein is CASSPTDRGDGYTF. The CDR3, as DNA: TGCGCCAGCAGCCCGACGGACAGGGGAGATGGCTACACCTTC. This sequence joins TRBV4-1 and TRBJ1-2, with TRBD1 matching 9 bases. The CDR3 has 14 residues. V dropped 4 bases and J dropped 6; count of bases not matched to a gene: 6. The V gene's germline CDR1 is MGHRA and CDR2 YSYEKL.

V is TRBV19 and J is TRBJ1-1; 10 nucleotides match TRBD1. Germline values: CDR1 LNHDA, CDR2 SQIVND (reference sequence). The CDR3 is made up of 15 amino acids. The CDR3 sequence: CASAPDRGRSTEAFF. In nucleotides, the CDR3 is TGTGCTTCCGCCCCTGACAGGGGGCGGAGCACTGAAGCTTTCTTT.

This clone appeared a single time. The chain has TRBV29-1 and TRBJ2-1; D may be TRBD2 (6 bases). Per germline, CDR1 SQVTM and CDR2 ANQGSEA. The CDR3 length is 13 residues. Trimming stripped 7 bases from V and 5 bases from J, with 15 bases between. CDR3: CSANRDFNNEQFF. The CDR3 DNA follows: TGCAGCGCGAACCGGGACTTCAACAATGAGCAGTTCTTC.

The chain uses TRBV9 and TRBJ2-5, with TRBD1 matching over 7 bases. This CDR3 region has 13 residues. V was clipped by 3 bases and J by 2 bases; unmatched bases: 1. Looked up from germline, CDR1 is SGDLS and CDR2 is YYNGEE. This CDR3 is CASSATGQETQYF. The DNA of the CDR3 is TGTGCCAGCAGCGCGACAGGGCAAGAGACCCAGTACTTC.

This CDR3 reads CASSQEYSTAALHF. In DNA form, the CDR3 reads TGTGCCAGCAGCCAAGAGTACTCCACAGCTGCCCTCCACTTT. The chain links TRBV14 to TRBJ1-6; no clear D gene. Germline V gene data show CDR1 as SGHDN and CDR2 as FVKESK. There are 14 residues in the CDR3. V was cut by 0 bases and J by 14 bases, with 14 bases left in between. Full variable domain (missing parts from reference TRBV14 and TRBJ1-6): EAGVTQFPSHSVIEKGQTVTLRCDPISGHDNLYWYRRVMGKEIKFLLHFVKESKQDESGMPNNRFLAERTGGTYSTLKVQPAELEDSGVYFCASSQEYSTAALHFGNGTRLTVT.

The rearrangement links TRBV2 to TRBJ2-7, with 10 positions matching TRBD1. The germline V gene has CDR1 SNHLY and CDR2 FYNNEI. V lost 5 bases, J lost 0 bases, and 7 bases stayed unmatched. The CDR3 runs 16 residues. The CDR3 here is CASSQGQGGISYEQYF. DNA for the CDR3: TGTGCCAGCAGTCAAGGACAGGGGGGAATCTCCTACGAGCAGTACTTC. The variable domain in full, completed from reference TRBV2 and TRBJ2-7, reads EPEVTQTPSHQVTQMGQEVILRCVPISNHLYFYWYRQILGQKVEFLVSFYNNEISEKSEIFDDQFSVERPDGSNFTLKIRSTKLEDSAMYFCASSQGQGGISYEQYFGPGTRLTVT.

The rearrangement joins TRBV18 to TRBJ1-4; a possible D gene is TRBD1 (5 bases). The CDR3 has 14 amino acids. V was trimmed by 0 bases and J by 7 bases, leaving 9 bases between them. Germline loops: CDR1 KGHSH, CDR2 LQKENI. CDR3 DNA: TGTGCCAGCTCACCACCGGGGGACGTTGAAAAACTGTTTTTT. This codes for CASSPPGDVEKLFF.

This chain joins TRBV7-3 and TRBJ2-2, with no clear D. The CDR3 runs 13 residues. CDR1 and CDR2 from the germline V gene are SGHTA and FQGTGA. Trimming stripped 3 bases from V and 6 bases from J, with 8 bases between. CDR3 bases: TGTGCCAGCAGCTTTCGTCATCCCGGGGAGCTGTTTTTT. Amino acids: CASSFRHPGELFF.

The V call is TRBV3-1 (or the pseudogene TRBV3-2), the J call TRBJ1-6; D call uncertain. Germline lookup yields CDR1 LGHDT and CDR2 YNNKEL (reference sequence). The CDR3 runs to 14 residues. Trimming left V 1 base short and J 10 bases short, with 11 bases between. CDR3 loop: CASSQVAVMSPLHF. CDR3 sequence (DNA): TGTGCCAGCAGCCAAGTGGCCGTGATGTCACCCCTCCACTTT.

CDR3 in DNA: TGCGCCAGCAGCGCCGGCTGGAACCTGGGACAAGAGACCCAGTACTTC. Translated: CASSAGWNLGQETQYF. This chain uses TRBV5-1 with TRBJ2-5; no reliable D call. With 4 bases removed from V and 2 bases from J, the gap between germline ends came to 18 bases. Germline loops: CDR1 SGHRS, CDR2 YFSETQ. The CDR3 contains 16 residues.

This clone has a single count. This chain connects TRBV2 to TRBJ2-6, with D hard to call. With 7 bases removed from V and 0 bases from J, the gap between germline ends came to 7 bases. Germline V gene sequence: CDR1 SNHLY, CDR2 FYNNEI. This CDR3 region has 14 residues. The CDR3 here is CASNLYSGANVLTF. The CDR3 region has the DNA TGTGCCAGCAATCTGTACTCTGGGGCCAACGTCCTGACTTTC.

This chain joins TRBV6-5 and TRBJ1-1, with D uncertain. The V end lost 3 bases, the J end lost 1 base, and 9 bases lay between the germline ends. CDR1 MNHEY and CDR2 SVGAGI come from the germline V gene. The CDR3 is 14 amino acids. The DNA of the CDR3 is TGTGCCAGCAGTTATACTGATCAGAACACTGAAGCTTTCTTT. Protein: CASSYTDQNTEAFF.

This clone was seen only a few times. This CDR3 is CASSFYGEAEAFF. CDR3 nucleotide sequence: TGTGCCAGCAGTTTCTATGGGGAGGCTGAAGCTTTCTTT. The rearrangement links TRBV12-3 or TRBV12-4 to TRBJ1-1; D ambiguous. The CDR3 sequence is 13 residues long. With 3 bases removed from V and 6 bases from J, the gap between germline ends came to 11 bases.